A selection of T cell receptor beta chains follows, all from one sample in a study of control samples from healthy donors and cancer patients. Using immunoSEQ multiplex PCR, the repertoire was profiled, and TCRdb retains in-frame clones only, with some absent. Of 390,000 or so clones in the sample, 75% to 95% are singletons; the top ten hold 5% to 7%. Sequences were obtained from PBMCs. The origin of the receptors is a man aged 35 to 55 with head and neck cancer. Each CDR3 is given with its conserved first and last residue. D genes are given only for firm matches. Expanded clones get a size class; other rows say once, few or many, or leave the size out.

clone size | D gene | J gene | V gene | CDR3 DNA | CDR3 protein
NA | TRBD2 | TRBJ2-1 | TRBV27 | TGTGCCAGCAGTCCAACGAGCGGGGCCCACAATGAGCAGTTCTTC | CASSPTSGAHNEQFF
NA | TRBD1 | TRBJ1-5 | TRBV28 | TGTGCCAGCAGTTCAACAGGGGTTCAGCCCCAGCATTTT | CASSSTGVQPQHF
NA | NA | TRBJ1-5 | TRBV7-8 | TGTGCCAGCAGCTTAGTAGAGTGGGAAGTGAATCAGCCCCAGCATTTT | CASSLVEWEVNQPQHF
NA | NA | TRBJ2-6 | TRBV28 | TGTGCCAGCAAAAGAGTCGGGGCCAACGTCCTGACTTTC | CASKRVGANVLTF
few | NA | TRBJ1-1 | TRBV30 | TGTGCCTGGAGTGTCCACGTATACGATGAAGCTTTCTTT | CAWSVHVYDEAFF
NA | TRBD2 | TRBJ2-1 | TRBV9 | TGTGCCAGCACCATCGCTAGCGGGAGGGCCGATGAGCAGTTCTTC | CASTIASGRADEQFF
NA | TRBD1 | TRBJ1-4 | TRBV5-4 | TGTGCCAGCAGCGGTGGACAGGGGCATGAAAAACTGTTTTTT | CASSGGQGHEKLFF
NA | NA | TRBJ2-7 | TRBV20-1 | TGCAGTGTTCGCCGGGCCTACGAGCAGTACTTC | CSVRRAYEQYF
NA | NA | TRBJ1-2 | TRBV7-2 | TGTGCCAGCAGCTTAGGACGGCAGGGCTATGGCTACACCTTC | CASSLGRQGYGYTF
NA | NA | TRBJ1-6 | TRBV7-2 | TGTGCCAGCAGCTTGCAGGCTGGTCATAATTCACCCCTCCACTTT | CASSLQAGHNSPLHF
NA | NA | TRBJ1-5 | TRBV27 | TGTGCCAGCAGGGGGCAGGGGAATCAGCCCCAGCATTTT | CASRGQGNQPQHF
NA | NA | TRBJ1-1 | TRBV2 | TGTGCCAGCAAAGTCTTGAACACTGAAGCTTTCTTT | CASKVLNTEAFF
NA | NA | TRBJ2-7 | TRBV3-1/TRBV3-2 | TGTGCCAGCAGCCAAAAGGACAGCCGGGACTACTCCTACGAGCAGTACTTC | CASSQKDSRDYSYEQYF
NA | NA | TRBJ1-2 | TRBV11-2 | TGTGCCAGCAGCTTAGATATTGCCGCTTATGGCTACACCTTC | CASSLDIAAYGYTF
once | TRBD1 | TRBJ2-2 | TRBV3-1/TRBV3-2 | TGTGCCAGCAGCCAGGACCCTGACAGGGGGCGAACCGGGGAGCTGTTTTTT | CASSQDPDRGRTGELFF
once | NA | TRBJ1-2 | TRBV28 | TGTGCCAGCAGGATAGGACAGAACTATGGCTACACCTTC | CASRIGQNYGYTF
NA | NA | TRBJ1-5 | TRBV6-5 | TGTGCCAGCAGACCCGGGGGGTACAATCAGCCCCAGCATTTT | CASRPGGYNQPQHF